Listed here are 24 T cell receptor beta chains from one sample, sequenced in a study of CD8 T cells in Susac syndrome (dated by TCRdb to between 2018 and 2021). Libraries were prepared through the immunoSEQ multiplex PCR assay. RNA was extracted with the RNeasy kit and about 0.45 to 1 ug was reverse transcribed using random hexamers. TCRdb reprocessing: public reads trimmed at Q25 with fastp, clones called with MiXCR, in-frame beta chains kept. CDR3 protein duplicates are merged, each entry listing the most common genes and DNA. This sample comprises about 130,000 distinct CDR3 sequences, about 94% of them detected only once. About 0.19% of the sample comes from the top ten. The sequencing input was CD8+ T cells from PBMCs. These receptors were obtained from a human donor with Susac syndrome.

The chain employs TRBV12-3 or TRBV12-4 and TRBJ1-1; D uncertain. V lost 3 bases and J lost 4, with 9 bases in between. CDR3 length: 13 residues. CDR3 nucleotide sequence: TGTGCCAGCAGTTTTAAGGAGACCACTGAAGCTTTCTTT. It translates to CASSFKETTEAFF.

The CDR3 is CASSLINEQFF. The CDR3 DNA is TGCGCCAGCAGCTTAATCAATGAGCAGTTCTTC. J is TRBJ2-1 and V is TRBV5-1, with D unresolved. CDR3 size: 11 residues. Germline V lookup: CDR1 SGHRS, CDR2 YFSETQ. V was pared by 2 bases and J by 6 bases, with 3 bases between.

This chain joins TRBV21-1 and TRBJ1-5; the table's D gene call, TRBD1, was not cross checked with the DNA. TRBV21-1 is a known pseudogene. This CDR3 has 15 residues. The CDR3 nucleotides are TGTGCCAGCAGCAAAGGCCGGGACAGGGGTCAGCCCCAGCATTTT. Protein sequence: CASSKGRDRGQPQHF.

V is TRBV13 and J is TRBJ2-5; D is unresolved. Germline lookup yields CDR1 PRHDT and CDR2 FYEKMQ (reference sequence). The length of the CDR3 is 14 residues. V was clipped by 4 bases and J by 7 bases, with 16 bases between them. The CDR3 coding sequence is TGTGCCAGCAGCTACCGGGCCGCCGTCCGGACCCAGTACTTC. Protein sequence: CASSYRAAVRTQYF.

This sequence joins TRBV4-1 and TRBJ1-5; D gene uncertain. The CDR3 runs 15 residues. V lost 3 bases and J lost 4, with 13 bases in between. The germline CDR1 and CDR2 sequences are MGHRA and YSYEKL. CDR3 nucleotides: TGCGCCAGCAGCCAGGCCCCACAAGGTAATCAGCCCCAGCATTTT. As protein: CASSQAPQGNQPQHF.

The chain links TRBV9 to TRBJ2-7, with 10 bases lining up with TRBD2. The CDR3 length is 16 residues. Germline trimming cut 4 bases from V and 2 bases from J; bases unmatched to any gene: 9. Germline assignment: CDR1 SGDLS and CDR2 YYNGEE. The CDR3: CASSPRLAGAAYEQYF. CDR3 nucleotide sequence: TGTGCCAGCAGCCCCCGACTAGCGGGTGCCGCCTACGAGCAGTACTTC.

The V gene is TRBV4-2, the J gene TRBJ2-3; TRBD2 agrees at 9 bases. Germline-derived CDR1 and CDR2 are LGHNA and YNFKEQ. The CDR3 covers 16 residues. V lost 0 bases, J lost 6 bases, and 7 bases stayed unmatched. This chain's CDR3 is CASSQDWAGGMDTQYF. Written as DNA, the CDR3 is TGTGCCAGCAGCCAAGACTGGGCGGGAGGGATGGATACGCAGTATTTT.

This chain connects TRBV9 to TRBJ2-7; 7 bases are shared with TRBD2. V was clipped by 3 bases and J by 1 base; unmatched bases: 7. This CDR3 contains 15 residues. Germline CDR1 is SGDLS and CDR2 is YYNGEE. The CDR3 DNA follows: TGTGCCAGCAGCGCAAGCGGGGATCAATCCTACGAGCAGTACTTC. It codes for CASSASGDQSYEQYF.

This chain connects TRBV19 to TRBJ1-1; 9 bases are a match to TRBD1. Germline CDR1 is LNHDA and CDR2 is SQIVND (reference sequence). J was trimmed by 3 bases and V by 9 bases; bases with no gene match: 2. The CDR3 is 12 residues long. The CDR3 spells CASRQGDTEAFF. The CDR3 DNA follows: TGTGCCAGCCGACAGGGGGACACTGAAGCTTTCTTT.

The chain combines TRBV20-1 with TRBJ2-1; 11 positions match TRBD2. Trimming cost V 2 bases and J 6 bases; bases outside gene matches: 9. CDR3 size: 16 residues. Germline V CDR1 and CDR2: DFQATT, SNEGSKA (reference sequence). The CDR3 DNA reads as TGCAGTGCTAGATCCTTACTAGCGGGAGAGCGCAATGAGCAGTTCTTC. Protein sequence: CSARSLLAGERNEQFF.

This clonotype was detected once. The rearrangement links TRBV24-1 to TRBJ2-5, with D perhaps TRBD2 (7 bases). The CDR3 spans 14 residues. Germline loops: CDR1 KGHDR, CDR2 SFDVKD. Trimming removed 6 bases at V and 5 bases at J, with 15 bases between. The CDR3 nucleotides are TGTGCCACCAGTCCTGGGGGGGCTCTTGAGACCCAGTACTTC. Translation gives CATSPGGALETQYF.

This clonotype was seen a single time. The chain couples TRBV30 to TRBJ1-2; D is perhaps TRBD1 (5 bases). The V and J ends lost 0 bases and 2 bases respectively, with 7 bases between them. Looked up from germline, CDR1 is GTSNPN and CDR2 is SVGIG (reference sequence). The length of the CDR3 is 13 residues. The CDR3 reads CAWSVGANYGYTF. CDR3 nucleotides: TGTGCCTGGAGTGTTGGGGCCAACTATGGCTACACCTTC.

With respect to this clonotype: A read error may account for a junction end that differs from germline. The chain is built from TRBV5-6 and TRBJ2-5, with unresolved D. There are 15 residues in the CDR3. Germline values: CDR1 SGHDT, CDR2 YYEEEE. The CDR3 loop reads CASSLDRTSISPEHF. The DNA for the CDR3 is TGTGCCAGCAGCTTGGACAGAACCTCTATCTCGCCCGAGCACTTC. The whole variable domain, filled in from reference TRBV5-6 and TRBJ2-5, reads DAGVTQSPTHLIKTRGQQVTLRCSPKSGHDTVSWYQQALGQGPQFIFQYYEEEERQRGNFPDRFSGHQFPNYSSELNVNALLLGDSALYLCASSLDRTSISPEHFGPGTRLLVL.

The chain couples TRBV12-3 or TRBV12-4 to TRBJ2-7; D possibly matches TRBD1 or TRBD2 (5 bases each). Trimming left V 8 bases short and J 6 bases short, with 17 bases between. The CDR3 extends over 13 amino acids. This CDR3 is CASGWDLGTEQYF. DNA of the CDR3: TGTGCCAGCGGCTGGGACCTTGGAACCGAGCAGTACTTC.

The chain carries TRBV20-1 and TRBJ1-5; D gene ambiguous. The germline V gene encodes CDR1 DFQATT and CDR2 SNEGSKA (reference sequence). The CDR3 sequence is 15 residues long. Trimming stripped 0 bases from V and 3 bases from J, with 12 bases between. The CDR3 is CSARDLAADNQPQHF. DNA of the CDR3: TGCAGTGCTAGAGATCTAGCGGCGGACAATCAGCCCCAGCATTTT.

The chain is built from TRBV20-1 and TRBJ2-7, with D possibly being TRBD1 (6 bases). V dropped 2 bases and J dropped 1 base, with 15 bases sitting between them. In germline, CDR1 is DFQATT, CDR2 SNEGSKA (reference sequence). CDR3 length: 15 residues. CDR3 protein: CSARRPGTLSYEQYF. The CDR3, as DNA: TGCAGTGCTAGACGTCCCGGGACACTGTCCTACGAGCAGTACTTC.

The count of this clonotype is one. The CDR3, as DNA: TGTGCCAGCAGCGGTGGGTATACGGGGAACACTGAAGCTTTCTTT. This translates into CASSGGYTGNTEAFF. The gene calls are TRBV5-4 and TRBJ1-1; D remains unclear. This CDR3 contains 15 residues. Germline V gene data show CDR1 as SGHNT and CDR2 as YYREEE (reference sequence). With 4 bases removed from V and 1 base from J, the gap between germline ends came to 14 bases.

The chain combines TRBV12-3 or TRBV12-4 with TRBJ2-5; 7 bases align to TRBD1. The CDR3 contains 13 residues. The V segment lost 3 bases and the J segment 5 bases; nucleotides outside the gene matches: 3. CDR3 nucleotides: TGTGCCAGCAGTTTGACAGGGTGGGAGACCCAGTACTTC. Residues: CASSLTGWETQYF.

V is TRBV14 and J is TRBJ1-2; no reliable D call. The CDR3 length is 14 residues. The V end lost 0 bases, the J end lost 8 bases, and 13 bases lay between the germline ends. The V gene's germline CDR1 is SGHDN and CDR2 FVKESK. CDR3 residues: CASSQDHGPRGYTF. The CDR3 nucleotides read TGTGCCAGCAGCCAAGACCACGGGCCTAGGGGCTACACCTTC. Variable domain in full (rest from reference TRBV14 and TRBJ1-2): EAGVTQFPSHSVIEKGQTVTLRCDPISGHDNLYWYRRVMGKEIKFLLHFVKESKQDESGMPNNRFLAERTGGTYSTLKVQPAELEDSGVYFCASSQDHGPRGYTFGSGTRLTVV.

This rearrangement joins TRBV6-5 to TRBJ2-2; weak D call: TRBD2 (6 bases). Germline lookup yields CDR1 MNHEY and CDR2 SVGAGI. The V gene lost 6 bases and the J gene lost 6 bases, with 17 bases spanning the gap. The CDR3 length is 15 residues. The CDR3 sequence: CASSLRGVEAGELFF. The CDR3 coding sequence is TGTGCCAGCAGCCTGCGGGGCGTTGAGGCCGGGGAGCTGTTTTTT.

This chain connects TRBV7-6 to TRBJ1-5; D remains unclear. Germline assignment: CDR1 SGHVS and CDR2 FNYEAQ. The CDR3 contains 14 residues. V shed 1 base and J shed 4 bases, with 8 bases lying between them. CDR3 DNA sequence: TGTGCCAGCAGCTTAGTCTTGGGGAATCAGCCCCAGCATTTT. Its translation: CASSLVLGNQPQHF.

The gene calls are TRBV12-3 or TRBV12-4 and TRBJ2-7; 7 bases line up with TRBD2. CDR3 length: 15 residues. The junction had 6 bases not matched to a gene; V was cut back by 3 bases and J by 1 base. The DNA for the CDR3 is TGTGCCAGCAGTTTCTCTCTGGGGGGGTCCTACGAGCAGTACTTC. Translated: CASSFSLGGSYEQYF.

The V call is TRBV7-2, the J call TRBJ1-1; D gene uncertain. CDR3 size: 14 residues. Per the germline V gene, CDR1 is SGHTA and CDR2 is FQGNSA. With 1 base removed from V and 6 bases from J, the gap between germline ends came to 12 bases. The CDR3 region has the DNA TGTGCCAGCAGCTTAGTATCGGATTTCGCTGAAGCTTTCTTT. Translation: CASSLVSDFAEAFF.

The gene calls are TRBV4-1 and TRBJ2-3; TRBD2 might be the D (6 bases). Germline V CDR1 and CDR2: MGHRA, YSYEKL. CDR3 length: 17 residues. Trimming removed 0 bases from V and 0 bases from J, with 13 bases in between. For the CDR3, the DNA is TGCGCCAGCAGCCAAGAGGATTCGGGAGCTAGCACAGATACGCAGTATTTT. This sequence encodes CASSQEDSGASTDTQYF.